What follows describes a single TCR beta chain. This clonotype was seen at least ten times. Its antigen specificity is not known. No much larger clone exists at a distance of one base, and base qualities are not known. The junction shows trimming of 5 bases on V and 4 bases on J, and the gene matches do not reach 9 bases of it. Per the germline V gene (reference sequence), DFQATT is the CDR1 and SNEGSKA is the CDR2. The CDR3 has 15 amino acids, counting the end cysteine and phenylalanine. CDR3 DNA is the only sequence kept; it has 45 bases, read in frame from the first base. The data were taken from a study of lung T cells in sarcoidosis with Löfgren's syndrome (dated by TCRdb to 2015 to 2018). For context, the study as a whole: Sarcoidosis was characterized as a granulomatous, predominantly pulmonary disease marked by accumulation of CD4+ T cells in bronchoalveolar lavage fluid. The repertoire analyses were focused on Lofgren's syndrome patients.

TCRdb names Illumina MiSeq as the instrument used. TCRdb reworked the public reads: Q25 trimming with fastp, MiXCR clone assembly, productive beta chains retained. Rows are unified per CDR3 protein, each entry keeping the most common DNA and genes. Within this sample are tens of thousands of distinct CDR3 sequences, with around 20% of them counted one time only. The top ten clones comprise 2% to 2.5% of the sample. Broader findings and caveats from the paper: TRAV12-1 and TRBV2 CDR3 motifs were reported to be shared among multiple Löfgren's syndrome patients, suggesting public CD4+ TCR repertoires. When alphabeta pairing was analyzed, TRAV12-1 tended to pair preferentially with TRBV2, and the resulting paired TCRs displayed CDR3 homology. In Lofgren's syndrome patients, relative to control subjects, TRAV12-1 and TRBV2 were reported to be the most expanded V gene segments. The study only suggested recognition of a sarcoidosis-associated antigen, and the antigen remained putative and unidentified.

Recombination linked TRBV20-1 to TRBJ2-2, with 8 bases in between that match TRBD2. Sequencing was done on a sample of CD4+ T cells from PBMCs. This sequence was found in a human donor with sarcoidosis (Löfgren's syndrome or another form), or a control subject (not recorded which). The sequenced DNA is TGCAGTGCTCCAAAACCGAGCGGGGGCACCGGGGAGCTGTTTTTT. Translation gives CSAPKPSGGTGELFF.